Following are 3 T cell receptor beta chains from one sample sequenced in a study of T cells in Graves' hyperthyroidism and ophthalmopathy. RNA transcripts were the template for amplifying TCR beta CDR3 regions. The study used the HTBI primer set for a first-round RT-PCR of the TCR CDR3. TCRdb itself ran the multiplex PCR reads through MiXCR, one entry per CDR3 protein. This table holds about 380,000 distinct CDR3 sequences, about 18% found once. The sequencing input was blood. The receptors here all came from a young man with Graves' ophthalmopathy.

This sequence joins TRBV25-1 and TRBJ2-7; the match to TRBD1 covers 8 bases. CDR3 size: 16 residues. J was trimmed by 1 base and V by 3 bases; bases with no gene match: 8. Per germline, CDR1 MGHDK and CDR2 SYGVNS. As DNA, the CDR3 is TGTGCCAGCAGTGATCATACAGGGGGGAGTTCCTACGAGCAGTACTTC. Translating gives CASSDHTGGSSYEQYF.

The chain is built from TRBV5-4 and TRBJ2-1; possibly TRBD1 or TRBD2 for D (5 bases each). The V and J ends lost 0 bases and 7 bases respectively, with 11 bases between them. Germline assignment: CDR1 SGHNT and CDR2 YYREEE (reference sequence). The CDR3 totals 14 residues. This CDR3 is CASSLVGPGNEQFF. CDR3 DNA: TGTGCCAGCAGCTTGGTGGGACCTGGGAATGAGCAGTTCTTC.

Many counts were recorded for this clonotype. The chain is built from TRBV12-3 or TRBV12-4 and TRBJ2-1; D remains ambiguous. V lost 0 bases, J lost 7 bases, and 4 bases lay in between. The length of the CDR3 is 12 residues. CDR3 coding DNA: TGTGCCAGCAGTTTAGCTTCTAATGAGCAGTTCTTC. Residues: CASSLASNEQFF.